This T cell receptor beta chain was obtained from a study of CD8 T cells in ankylosing spondylitis. Study-wide points: Peripheral blood held disease-linked clones only at relatively low frequency, and these were CD8+.

V was clipped by 0 bases and J by 7 bases; unmatched bases: 5. The CDR3 sequence is 16 residues long. Germline CDR1 reads SGHRS; CDR2 reads YFSETQ. This clonotype was recorded many times. Its antigen remains unknown. As the method for making TCR beta libraries, quantitative 5'-RACE with molecular barcodes was used. TCRdb independently ran MiXCR on the 5' RACE reads; one entry per CDR3 protein. The sample has 180,000 or so distinct CDR3 sequences; around a tenth are singletons. The specimen was blood, either unsorted or a sorted T cell fraction (not recorded which). The chain links TRBV5-1 to TRBJ2-1; TRBD2 agrees at 12 bases. The TCR originated in a male donor with ankylosing spondylitis or in good health (not recorded which). The CDR3 nucleotides read TGCGCCAGCAGCTTGGCAAGGACTAGCGGGACTAATGAGCAGTTCTTC. It translates to CASSLARTSGTNEQFF.